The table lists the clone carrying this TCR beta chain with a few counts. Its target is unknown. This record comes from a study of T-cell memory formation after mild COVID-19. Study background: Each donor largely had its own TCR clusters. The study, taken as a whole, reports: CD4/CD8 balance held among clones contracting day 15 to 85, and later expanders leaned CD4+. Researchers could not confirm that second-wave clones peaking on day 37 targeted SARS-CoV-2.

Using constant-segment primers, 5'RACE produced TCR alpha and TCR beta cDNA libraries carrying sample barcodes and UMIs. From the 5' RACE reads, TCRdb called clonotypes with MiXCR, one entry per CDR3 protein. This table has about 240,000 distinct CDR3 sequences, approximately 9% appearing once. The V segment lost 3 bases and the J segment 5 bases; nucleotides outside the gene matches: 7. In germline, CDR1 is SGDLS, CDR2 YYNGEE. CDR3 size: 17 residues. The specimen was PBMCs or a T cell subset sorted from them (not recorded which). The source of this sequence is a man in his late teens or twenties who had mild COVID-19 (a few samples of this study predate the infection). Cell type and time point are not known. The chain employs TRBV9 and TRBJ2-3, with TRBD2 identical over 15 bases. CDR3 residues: CASSAWTSGGARDTQYF. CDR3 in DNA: TGTGCCAGCAGCGCCTGGACTAGCGGGGGGGCCCGAGATACGCAGTATTTT.